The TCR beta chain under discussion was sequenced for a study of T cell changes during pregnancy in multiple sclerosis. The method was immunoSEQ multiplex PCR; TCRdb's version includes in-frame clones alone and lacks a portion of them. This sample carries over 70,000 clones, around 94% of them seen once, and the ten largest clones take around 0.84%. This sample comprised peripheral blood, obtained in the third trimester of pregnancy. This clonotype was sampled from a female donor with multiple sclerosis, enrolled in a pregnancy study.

CDR3 in amino acids: CASSLVTGGTEAFF. The CDR3 DNA is TGTGCCAGCAGCTTGGTGACAGGGGGCACTGAAGCTTTCTTT. J is TRBJ1-1 and V is TRBV5-5; TRBD1 matches at 9 bases. The CDR3 has 14 amino acids. Trimming cost V 0 bases and J 4 bases; bases outside gene matches: 1. Germline assignment: CDR1 SGHKS and CDR2 YYEKEE (reference sequence).